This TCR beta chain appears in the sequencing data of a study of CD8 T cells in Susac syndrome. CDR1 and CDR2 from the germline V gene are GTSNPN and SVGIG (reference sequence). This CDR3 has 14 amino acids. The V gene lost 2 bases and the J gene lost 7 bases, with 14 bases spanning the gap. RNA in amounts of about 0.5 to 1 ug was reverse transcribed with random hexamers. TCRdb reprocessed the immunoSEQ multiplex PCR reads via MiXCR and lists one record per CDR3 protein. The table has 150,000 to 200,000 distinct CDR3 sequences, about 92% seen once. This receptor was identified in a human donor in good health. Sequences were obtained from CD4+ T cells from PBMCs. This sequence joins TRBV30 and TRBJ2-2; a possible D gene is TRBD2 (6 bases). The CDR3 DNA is TGTGCCTGGAGTCCCCGGGACTTATACGGGGAGCTGTTTTTT. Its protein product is CAWSPRDLYGELFF.